Listed here are 14 T cell receptor beta chains from one sample, sequenced in a study of blood T cell repertoires in COVID-19. Libraries were prepared by immunoSEQ multiplex PCR; TCRdb keeps only in-frame clonotypes and omits some of them. Of around 370,000 clones listed, approximately 89% are singletons. Input material: peripheral blood. The receptor source for this set is a young woman who had recovered from COVID-19.

The chain links TRBV21-1 to TRBJ1-2. TRBV21-1 is assigned pseudogene status. CDR3 length equals 17 residues. CDR3 DNA sequence: TGTGCCAGCAGCAAAGGGAGTGGGGGGGCATTTAACTATGGCTACACCTTC. Its translation: CASSKGSGGAFNYGYTF.

The chain is built from TRBV10-3 and TRBJ2-7; 11 bases are shared with TRBD2. This CDR3 region has 17 residues. With V trimmed by 6 bases and J by 4 bases, 14 bases remained unmatched. Per the germline V gene, CDR1 is ENHRY and CDR2 is SYGVKD. DNA of the CDR3: TGTGCCATCAGCACGGAACTAGCGGGAGTCGGTTCATACGAGCAGTACGTC. Protein product: CAISTELAGVGSYEQYV.

The chain carries TRBV30 and TRBJ1-4; D remains unclear. This CDR3 is 13 amino acids long. The V and J ends lost 2 bases and 8 bases respectively, with 12 bases between them. Germline assignment: CDR1 GTSNPN and CDR2 SVGIG (reference sequence). CDR3 DNA: TGTGCCTGGAGTACCGGGGTCGAAGAAAAACTGTTTTTT. Encoded protein: CAWSTGVEEKLFF.

This clone was observed once. The J gene is TRBJ1-4, the V gene TRBV5-6, with no clear D. Trimming cost V 1 base and J 5 bases, with 15 bases left between them. Looked up from germline, CDR1 is SGHDT and CDR2 is YYEEEE. The CDR3 is 16 residues long. CDR3 residues: CASSLSVRGLNEKLFF. In nucleotides, the CDR3 is TGTGCCAGCAGCTTGAGCGTCCGGGGTTTAAATGAAAAACTGTTTTTT.

This clone was counted only a few times. This chain joins TRBV11-2 and TRBJ2-5, with D perhaps matching TRBD2 (5 bases). CDR1 and CDR2 from the germline V gene are SGHAT and FQNNGV. The CDR3 sequence is 14 residues long. V lost 2 bases and J 5 bases, leaving 12 bases between the germline ends. The CDR3: CASSLTGGIETQYF. CDR3 bases: TGTGCCAGCAGCTTAACTGGAGGTATTGAGACCCAGTACTTC. Full variable domain (missing parts from reference TRBV11-2 and TRBJ2-5): EAGVAQSPRYKIIEKRQSVAFWCNPISGHATLYWYQQILGQGPKLLIQFQNNGVVDDSQLPKDRFSAERLKGVDSTLKIQPAKLEDSAVYLCASSLTGGIETQYFGPGTRLLVL.

This chain links TRBV4-3 with TRBJ2-5; 9 nucleotides match TRBD2. The J segment lost 3 bases and the V segment lost 0 bases, leaving 5 bases of the junction unmatched. The germline gives CDR1 LGHNA, CDR2 YSLEER. The CDR3 totals 16 residues. CDR3 DNA: TGCGCCAGCAGCCAAGAGTGGACTAGCGACGAAGAGACCCAGTACTTC. This encodes CASSQEWTSDEETQYF.

The chain uses TRBV30 and TRBJ2-1; D gene uncertain. CDR3 size: 12 residues. Trimming removed 4 bases at V and 4 bases at J, with 8 bases between. Germline CDR1 is GTSNPN and CDR2 is SVGIG (reference sequence). Here the CDR3 DNA reads TGTGCCTGGACCACGGAGTACAATGAGCAGTTCTTC. Translating it yields CAWTTEYNEQFF. The full variable domain, rest sourced from reference TRBV30 and TRBJ2-1, is SQTIHQWPATLVQPVGSPLSLECTVEGTSNPNLYWYRQAAGRGLQLLFYSVGIGQISSEVPQNLSASRPQDRQFILSSKKLLLSDSGFYLCAWTTEYNEQFFGPGTRLTVL.

V gene TRBV11-3 combines with J gene TRBJ1-1, with a weak D call TRBD1 (6 bases). The CDR3 has 15 residues. V gave up 5 bases and J gave up 1 base, with 14 bases separating them. Germline loops: CDR1 SGHNT, CDR2 YENEEA. This CDR3 is CASSKGGRENTEAFF. The CDR3 DNA reads as TGTGCCAGCAGCAAGGGGGGGAGAGAGAACACTGAAGCTTTCTTT. Variable domain in full (rest from reference TRBV11-3 and TRBJ1-1): EAGVVQSPRYKIIEKKQPVAFWCNPISGHNTLYWYLQNLGQGPELLIRYENEEAVDDSQLPKDRFSAERLKGVDSTLKIQPAELGDSAVYLCASSKGGRENTEAFFGQGTRLTVV.

The CDR3 nucleotides are TGTGCCAGCAGTCGAGACGTCGGGGAGCCCCAGCATTTT. Encoded protein: CASSRDVGEPQHF. The V and J genes are TRBV12-3 or TRBV12-4 and TRBJ1-5, with no clear D. V lost 5 bases, J lost 8 bases, and 13 bases lay in between. The CDR3 length is 13 residues.

This chain connects TRBV9 to TRBJ2-1, with 7 bases aligning to TRBD2. V shed 1 base, J shed 0 bases, and the junction held 13 bases outside the gene matches. This CDR3 has 19 amino acids. The germline V gene has CDR1 SGDLS and CDR2 YYNGEE. The CDR3 loop is CASSVKRDYRSGSYNEQFF. The DNA of the CDR3 is TGTGCCAGCAGCGTAAAACGGGACTACCGCTCCGGCTCCTACAATGAGCAGTTCTTC.

The gene calls are TRBV24-1 and TRBJ1-2; 10 bases fit TRBD1. The CDR3 runs to 12 residues. The ends lost 7 bases at V and 6 bases at J; junction bases unmatched: 1. Germline V gene lookup returns CDR1 KGHDR and CDR2 SFDVKD. The CDR3 reads CATRGTGDGYTF. CDR3 nucleotide sequence: TGTGCCACCAGGGGGACAGGGGATGGCTACACCTTC.

The chain carries TRBV28 and TRBJ2-1; possibly TRBD1 for D (5 bases). V was pared by 5 bases and J by 2 bases, with 10 bases between. CDR1 MDHEN and CDR2 SYDVKM come from the germline V gene. The CDR3 consists of 14 residues. DNA of the CDR3: TGTGCCAGCAGTGACAGCGAGCCCTACAATGAGCAGTTCTTC. Protein product: CASSDSEPYNEQFF.

The CDR3: CASSLGIRDMRGFYGYTF. CDR3 nucleotides: TGCGCCAGCAGCTTGGGGATCCGGGACATGAGGGGTTTTTATGGCTACACCTTC. V and J are TRBV5-1 and TRBJ1-2; perhaps TRBD1 as D (6 bases). Looked up from germline, CDR1 is SGHRS and CDR2 is YFSETQ. The CDR3 contains 18 residues. The V gene lost 0 bases and the J gene lost 5 bases, with 23 bases spanning the gap.

The V call is TRBV6-5, the J call TRBJ1-2, with 8 bases that match TRBD1. The germline V gene encodes CDR1 MNHEY and CDR2 SVGAGI. Trimming cost V 6 bases and J 8 bases; bases outside gene matches: 8. The CDR3 extends over 13 amino acids. In DNA form, the CDR3 reads TGTGCCAGCAGCCCACGGACAGGGAACGGCTACACCTTC. Translated: CASSPRTGNGYTF.